This T cell receptor (beta chain) was observed in a study of blood T cell repertoires in COVID-19. Study background: PBMCs, B-cell-depleted T cells, or T cells were the source of the cDNA or gDNA that made up the material.

In the original processing: Reference gene primer amplification in the assay estimated nucleated cell counts. Method: immunoSEQ multiplex PCR; TCRdb's copy keeps in-frame clones and lacks some. The V and J calls and clone size are taken from that table; D and trimming were inferred from the DNA. The sample records tens of thousands of clones, about 89% being singletons. What was sequenced was peripheral blood. The clonotype was recovered from a human donor in a cohort sampled during active COVID-19.

CDR3 coding DNA: TGTGCCAGCAGCTTAGGCCCTGACAGTGGAAAGCAGTACTTC. Its translation: CASSLGPDSGKQYF. This rearrangement joins TRBV7-8 to TRBJ2-7, with a possible D match to TRBD1 (5 bases). The V end was cut by 1 base, the J end by 8 bases, with 15 bases between. The CDR3 has 14 amino acids. CDR1 and CDR2 from the germline V gene are SGHVS and FQNEAQ.